The 21 T cell receptor beta chains below were found in one sample sequenced in a study of PD-L1 blockade in urothelial cancer. Some clones are missing from TCRdb's copy, which holds only in-frame ones; the method was immunoSEQ multiplex PCR. Of approximately 83,000 clones in the sample, around four fifths were seen once. This sample's time point: peripheral blood 6 weeks after treatment start. The sample in question was PBMCs, obtained around atezolizumab (anti-PD-L1) treatment. These receptors all stem from a man between 65 and 85 years old with urothelial cancer.

The chain couples TRBV30 to TRBJ2-5, with D perhaps matching TRBD2 (6 bases). The CDR3 runs 16 residues. From germline, CDR1 is GTSNPN and CDR2 SVGIG (reference sequence). V lost 3 bases to trimming and J lost 2 bases, with 19 bases between them. CDR3 nucleotide sequence: TGTGCCTGGAGCCCGGGGGTGACGGCGGAACAAGAGACCCAGTACTTC. Translated: CAWSPGVTAEQETQYF.

The chain's CDR3 is CASSIGGLSYEQYF. The CDR3 DNA sequence: TGTGCCAGTAGTATAGGGGGACTCTCCTACGAGCAGTACTTC. This chain uses TRBV19 with TRBJ2-7; TRBD2 might be the D (6 bases). In germline, CDR1 is LNHDA, CDR2 SQIVND (reference sequence). V lost 1 base and J lost 0, with 7 bases in between. This CDR3 is 14 amino acids long. Supplemented by reference TRBV19 and TRBJ2-7, the full variable domain reads DGGITQSPKYLFRKEGQNVTLSCEQNLNHDAMYWYRQDPGQGLRLIYYSQIVNDFQKGDIAEGYSVSREKKESFPLTVTSAQKNPTAFYLCASSIGGLSYEQYFGPGTRLTVT.

This clone was counted once. This chain links TRBV7-9 with TRBJ2-1; D is ambiguous. Germline values: CDR1 SEHNR, CDR2 FQNEAQ (reference sequence). The CDR3 extends over 17 amino acids. The V end lost 0 bases, the J end lost 0 bases, and 12 bases lay between the germline ends. CDR3 region: CASSLAVQVGSYNEQFF. The DNA for the CDR3 is TGTGCCAGCAGCTTAGCCGTTCAGGTGGGCTCCTACAATGAGCAGTTCTTC.

As regards this clone: A read error may account for a junction end that differs from germline. This chain's CDR3 is CASSPAANRGNSPLHF. Here the CDR3 DNA reads TGTGCCAGCAGCCCCGCGGCTAACAGGGGTAATTCACCCCTCCACTTT. The J gene is TRBJ1-6, the V gene TRBV5-1; TRBD1 matches at 7 bases. Looked up from germline, CDR1 is SGHRS and CDR2 is YFSETQ. This CDR3 region has 16 residues.

The chain combines TRBV10-2 with TRBJ2-7, with TRBD2 matching 12 bases. The germline gives CDR1 WSHSY, CDR2 SAAADI. CDR3 size: 17 residues. The junction had 11 bases not matched to a gene; V was cut back by 3 bases and J by 5 bases. The CDR3 loop reads CASSDPRLAGVGDEQYF. As DNA, the CDR3 is TGCGCCAGCAGTGATCCCCGACTAGCGGGAGTGGGGGACGAGCAGTACTTC.

This sequence joins TRBV27 and TRBJ2-7, with D perhaps TRBD2 (5 bases). This CDR3 comprises 13 residues. V lost 8 bases to trimming and J lost 4 bases, with 15 bases between them. Per the germline V gene, CDR1 is MNHEY and CDR2 is SMNVEV (reference sequence). The CDR3 region has the DNA TGTGCCAGCCGTAGCGCAAATGGGTACGAGCAGTACTTC. Protein product: CASRSANGYEQYF.

This clone was picked up a small number of times. This chain joins TRBV5-6 and TRBJ2-3; 10 nucleotides match TRBD2. The germline CDR1 and CDR2 sequences are SGHDT and YYEEEE. With V trimmed by 2 bases and J by 7 bases, 10 bases remained unmatched. The CDR3 totals 16 residues. CDR3 bases: TGTGCCAGCAGCTTTCGGGCTAGCGGGGGCCCCAATACGCAGTATTTT. Translation gives CASSFRASGGPNTQYF.

This clone was counted once. The J gene is TRBJ2-7, the V gene TRBV7-9, with D unresolved. This CDR3 comprises 13 residues. Germline CDR1 is SEHNR and CDR2 is FQNEAQ (reference sequence). V lost 0 bases and J 0 bases, leaving 3 bases between the germline ends. CDR3 bases: TGTGCCAGCAGCTTAGCAGCCTCCTACGAGCAGTACTTC. It encodes CASSLAASYEQYF.

A single count supports this clone. The V gene is TRBV7-9, the J gene TRBJ2-7; 8 bases are a match to TRBD2. This CDR3 is 14 amino acids long. V lost 10 bases and J lost 2; bases outside the gene matches: 10. Germline CDR1 and CDR2: SEHNR and FQNEAQ (reference sequence). The CDR3 loop is CAIELGGRTYEQYF. The CDR3 DNA sequence: TGTGCCATCGAGCTTGGCGGGAGGACCTACGAGCAGTACTTC. Supplemented by reference TRBV7-9 and TRBJ2-7, the full variable domain reads DTGVSQNPRHKITKRGQNVTFRCDPISEHNRLYWYRQTLGQGPEFLTYFQNEAQLEKSRLLSDRFSAERPKGSFSTLEIQRTEQGDSAMYLCAIELGGRTYEQYFGPGTRLTVT.

The chain employs TRBV5-5 and TRBJ2-5; D gene unclear. From germline, CDR1 is SGHKS and CDR2 YYEKEE (reference sequence). The CDR3 length is 14 residues. V was cut by 0 bases and J by 3 bases, with 9 bases left in between. CDR3 protein: CASSLGSVKETQYF. The DNA for the CDR3 is TGTGCCAGCAGCTTGGGGTCAGTAAAAGAGACCCAGTACTTC.

The chain has TRBV4-1 and TRBJ2-2, with D tentatively TRBD1 (5 bases). From germline, CDR1 is MGHRA and CDR2 YSYEKL. This CDR3 spans 15 amino acids. The V and J ends lost 0 bases and 7 bases respectively, with 12 bases between them. This chain's CDR3 is CASSQDRPGNGELFF. In DNA, the CDR3 is TGCGCCAGCAGCCAAGATCGGCCAGGGAACGGGGAGCTGTTTTTT.

This sequence joins TRBV9 and TRBJ2-3, with 13 bases aligning to TRBD2. Germline values: CDR1 SGDLS, CDR2 YYNGEE. The CDR3 has 16 residues. J lost 6 bases, V lost 2 bases, and 6 bases had no gene match. The DNA of the CDR3 is TGTGCCAGCAGCGTTACTAGCGGGAGGGCCGGGGATACGCAGTATTTT. Residues: CASSVTSGRAGDTQYF. The whole variable domain, filled in from reference TRBV9 and TRBJ2-3, reads DSGVTQTPKHLITATGQRVTLRCSPRSGDLSVYWYQQSLDQGLQFLIQYYNGEERAKGNILERFSAQQFPDLHSELNLSSLELGDSALYFCASSVTSGRAGDTQYFGPGTRLTVL.

CDR3 in DNA: TGTGCCACCACCGAAGATACAGGGGGGGACGGCTACACCTTC. It codes for CATTEDTGGDGYTF. The chain links TRBV15 to TRBJ1-2, with 8 positions matching TRBD1. Germline loops: CDR1 LNHNV, CDR2 YYDKDF (reference sequence). This CDR3 spans 14 amino acids. With V trimmed by 7 bases and J by 8 bases, 12 bases remained unmatched.

The J gene is TRBJ2-7, the V gene TRBV2; the D gene is possibly TRBD1 (5 bases). The CDR3 consists of 13 residues. Germline V CDR1 and CDR2: SNHLY, FYNNEI. The V end was cut by 2 bases, the J end by 6 bases, with 11 bases between. CDR3 protein: CASSERGPGEQYF. The CDR3 region has the DNA TGTGCCAGCAGTGAAAGGGGTCCGGGCGAGCAGTACTTC. The complete variable domain, with remaining parts taken from reference TRBV2 and TRBJ2-7, reads EPEVTQTPSHQVTQMGQEVILRCVPISNHLYFYWYRQILGQKVEFLVSFYNNEISEKSEIFDDQFSVERPDGSNFTLKIRSTKLEDSAMYFCASSERGPGEQYFGPGTRLTVT.

The J gene is TRBJ2-3, the V gene TRBV5-4, with D perhaps TRBD2 (5 bases). The ends were cut back, 3 bases at V and 1 base at J, with 12 bases in the middle. The germline CDR1 and CDR2 sequences are SGHNT and YYREEE (reference sequence). The CDR3 loop spans 15 amino acids. CDR3: CASSSWSGGTDTQYF. For the CDR3, the DNA is TGTGCCAGCAGCTCGTGGAGCGGTGGCACAGATACGCAGTATTTT.

V gene TRBV7-3 combines with J gene TRBJ2-3, with TRBD1 identical over 8 bases. Germline CDR1 is SGHTA and CDR2 is FQGTGA. V gave up 5 bases and J gave up 0 bases; unmatched junction bases: 4. This CDR3 contains 15 residues. CDR3 DNA: TGTGCCAGCAGCCAGGGGGCAGGAAGCACAGATACGCAGTATTTT. This translates into CASSQGAGSTDTQYF.

The J gene is TRBJ2-5, the V gene TRBV9, with D uncertain. The CDR3 covers 14 residues. V was shortened by 0 bases and J by 3 bases, with 9 bases between the two germline ends. Germline lookup yields CDR1 SGDLS and CDR2 YYNGEE. The DNA of the CDR3 is TGTGCCAGCAGCGTAGGCTCGGTGGAAGAGACCCAGTACTTC. It is translated as CASSVGSVEETQYF.

The chain joins TRBV5-4 to TRBJ1-1; D may be TRBD1 (6 bases). This CDR3 spans 15 amino acids. Germline V gene data show CDR1 as SGHNT and CDR2 as YYREEE (reference sequence). V was pared by 3 bases and J by 0 bases, with 12 bases between. CDR3 DNA: TGTGCCAGCAGCTCCAAACAGGGCATGAACACTGAAGCTTTCTTT. Protein product: CASSSKQGMNTEAFF. The full variable domain, rest sourced from reference TRBV5-4 and TRBJ1-1, is ETGVTQSPTHLIKTRGQQVTLRCSSQSGHNTVSWYQQALGQGPQFIFQYYREEENGRGNFPPRFSGLQFPNYSSELNVNALELDDSALYLCASSSKQGMNTEAFFGQGTRLTVV.

The sample holds a few counts of this clone. The chain employs TRBV7-6 and TRBJ2-1; 7 bases are shared with TRBD1. This CDR3 contains 15 residues. J lost 7 bases, V lost 0 bases, and 6 bases had no gene match. Germline V gives CDR1 SGHVS, CDR2 FNYEAQ. The chain's CDR3 is CASSLAGTDDNEQFF. CDR3 DNA sequence: TGTGCCAGCAGCTTAGCAGGGACAGACGATAATGAGCAGTTCTTC.

This clone showed up just a few times. V usage is TRBV11-2 and J usage is TRBJ1-4; D may be TRBD1 (5 bases). V was clipped by 3 bases and J by 7 bases, with 15 bases between them. The CDR3 is 15 amino acids. Germline CDR1 and CDR2: SGHAT and FQNNGV. CDR3 region: CASSLPGGGGEKLFF. CDR3 nucleotide sequence: TGTGCCAGCAGCTTGCCCGGTGGGGGGGGTGAAAAACTGTTTTTT.

This chain links TRBV6-5 with TRBJ1-2, with TRBD1 identical over 9 bases. V was pared by 5 bases and J by 10 bases, with 2 bases of the junction left unmatched. The length of the CDR3 is 11 residues. Germline CDR1 and CDR2: MNHEY and SVGAGI. The CDR3, as DNA: TGTGCCAGCAGTCTACAGGGGGCCTACACCTTC. Translation: CASSLQGAYTF.